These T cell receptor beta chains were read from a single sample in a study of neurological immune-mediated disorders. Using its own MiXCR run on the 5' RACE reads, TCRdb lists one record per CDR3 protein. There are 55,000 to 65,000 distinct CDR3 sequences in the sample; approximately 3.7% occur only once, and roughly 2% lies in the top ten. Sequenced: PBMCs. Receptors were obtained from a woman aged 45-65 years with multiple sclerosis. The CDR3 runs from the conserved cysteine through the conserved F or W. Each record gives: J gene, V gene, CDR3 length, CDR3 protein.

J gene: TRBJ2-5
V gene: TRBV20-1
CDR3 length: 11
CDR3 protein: CSASGKETQYF

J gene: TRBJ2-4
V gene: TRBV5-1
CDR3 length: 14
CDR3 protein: CASSSTASKDIQYF

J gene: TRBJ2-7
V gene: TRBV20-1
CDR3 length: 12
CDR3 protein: CSAGTERYEQYF

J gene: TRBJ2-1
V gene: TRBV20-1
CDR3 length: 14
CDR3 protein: CSARGRGEFNEQFF

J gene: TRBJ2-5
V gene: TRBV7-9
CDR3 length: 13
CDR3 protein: CASSLDGWGTQYF

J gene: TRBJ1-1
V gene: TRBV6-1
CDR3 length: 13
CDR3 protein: CASTRWGNTEAFF

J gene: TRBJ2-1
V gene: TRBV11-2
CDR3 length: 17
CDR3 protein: CASSSYPGTGRVGEQFF

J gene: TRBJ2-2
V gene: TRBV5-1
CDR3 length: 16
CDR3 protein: CASSFGGSMNTGELFF

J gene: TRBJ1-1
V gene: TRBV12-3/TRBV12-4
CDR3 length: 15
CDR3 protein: CASSPWGVRATEAFF

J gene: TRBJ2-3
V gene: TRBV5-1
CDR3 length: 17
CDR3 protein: CASSSTRTSGSIDTQYF

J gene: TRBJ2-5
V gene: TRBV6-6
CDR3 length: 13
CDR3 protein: CAIRLPPQETQYF

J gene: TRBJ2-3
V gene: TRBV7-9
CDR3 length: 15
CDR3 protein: CASSLAGPILDTQYF

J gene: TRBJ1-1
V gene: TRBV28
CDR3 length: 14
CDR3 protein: CASSSNIARREAFF

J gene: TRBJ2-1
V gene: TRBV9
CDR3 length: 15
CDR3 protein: CASSANRDSIYEQFF

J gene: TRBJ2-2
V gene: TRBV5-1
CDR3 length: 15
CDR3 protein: CASSTGQANTGELFF

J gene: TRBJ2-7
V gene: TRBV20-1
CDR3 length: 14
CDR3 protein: CSARDRSQIYEQYF